This TCR beta chain was recorded in a study of OX40 agonist ivuxolimab in advanced cancers. Study at large: Patients were treated with ivuxolimab, an agonistic anti-OX40 (CD134) antibody. Cohort: more than 75% men, mean age about 62, aged about 23 to 80. The study, taken as a whole, reports: The work left the antigen specificity of expanded peripheral T cells undetermined.

Individuals having autoimmune disease history or systemic immunosuppression were not enrolled. Some clones are missing from TCRdb's copy, which holds only in-frame ones; the method was immunoSEQ multiplex PCR. The table includes some 110,000 clones, around 93% detected once. About this clone: Its matching antigen is unknown.

This clonotype was sampled from an adult with an advanced solid tumor such as melanoma, head and neck, liver or kidney cancer. Sequences were derived from CD4+ or CD8+ T cells sorted from blood, sampled in a trial of the OX40 agonist ivuxolimab.

The CDR3 loop is CASSLEGNTEAFF. In DNA, the CDR3 is TGCGCCAGCAGCCTAGAGGGGAACACTGAAGCTTTCTTT. J is TRBJ1-1 and V is TRBV5-1; no firm D call. Trimming left V 4 bases short and J 1 base short, with 8 bases between. CDR1 and CDR2 from the germline V gene are SGHRS and YFSETQ. The CDR3 extends over 13 amino acids.